The text below deals with one TCR beta chain. This sample is drawn from a study of blood T cell repertoires in COVID-19. Study summary: The samples span acute and convalescent COVID-19 from the United States, Italy and Spain. In each case, the material was cDNA or gDNA derived from T cells, B-cell-depleted T cells, or PBMCs.

During active infection, Seattle patients enrolled and were then monitored through disease. Source study methods: Researchers report that nucleated cell counts were estimated from reference gene primer amplification. Measured with immunoSEQ multiplex PCR; TCRdb has only the in-frame clones, and not every one. Clone size and V and J calls were adopted from that table, with D and trimming inferred from the DNA. The table has some 240,000 clones, approximately 78% seen once. CDR3 length equals 13 residues. Germline V gene sequence: CDR1 SGDLS, CDR2 YYNGEE. The ends were cut back, 0 bases at V and 7 bases at J, with 8 bases in the middle.

The material sequenced was peripheral blood. The sequence came from a woman aged 70-85 years with COVID-19, enrolled during active disease. The J gene is TRBJ1-5, the V gene TRBV9; no clear D gene. CDR3 bases: TGTGCCAGCAGCGTAGACGGGATCCAGCCCCAGCATTTT. It encodes CASSVDGIQPQHF.